This is a list of T cell receptor beta chains from one sample in a study of T cell responses to AZD1222 COVID-19 vaccine. Measured with immunoSEQ multiplex PCR; TCRdb has only the in-frame clones, and not every one. The sample has about 180,000 clones, more than 80% seen once. The sequenced sample was peripheral blood, obtained 28 days after the second dose of the MenACWY control vaccine. Receptors were obtained from an adult who received the MenACWY meningococcal vaccine as a control. CDR3s include the opening cysteine and the closing phenylalanine or tryptophan. D genes are given only for firm matches. Rows give clone size only sometimes, using once, few, many, or a class for an expanded clone.

TRBV9	TRBJ2-3	NA	NA	TGTGCCAGCAGCGTAGGGGGTAACGCTCACACAGATACGCAGTATTTT	CASSVGGNAHTDTQYF
TRBV3-1/TRBV3-2	TRBJ2-1	NA	NA	TGTGCCAGCAGCCAGGCGTCCTTAGGCGAGCAGTTCTTC	CASSQASLGEQFF
TRBV10-3	TRBJ2-7	NA	NA	TGTGCCATCAGTGATAATCCTCGGCAGGGGAAGTACTTC	CAISDNPRQGKYF
TRBV28	TRBJ2-7	NA	NA	TGTGCCAGCAGCATTACCGGAACAGGTTACGAGCAGTACTTC	CASSITGTGYEQYF
TRBV6-5	TRBJ2-1	NA	TRBD2	TGTGCCAGCAGTACGCGGACTAGCGGGAACGATGAGCAGTTCTTC	CASSTRTSGNDEQFF
TRBV28	TRBJ2-6	NA	TRBD2	TGTGCCAGCAGTGAGGGGACTACAGGGGCCAACGTCCTGACTTTC	CASSEGTTGANVLTF
TRBV28	TRBJ2-7	NA	NA	TGTGCCAGCAGTTTGGGGGTCTGGGAGCAGTACTTC	CASSLGVWEQYF
TRBV12-3/TRBV12-4	TRBJ2-5	NA	NA	TGTGCCAGCAGTTTACTCCAAGAGACCCAGTACTTC	CASSLLQETQYF
TRBV4-3	TRBJ1-4	NA	NA	TGCGCCAGCAGCCAGATACAGGGAGGTTGGGGAAAACTGTTTTTT	CASSQIQGGWGKLFF
TRBV28	TRBJ1-5	NA	TRBD1	TGTGCCAGCAACCGACAGGGGGTTAGCAATCAGCCCCAGCATTTT	CASNRQGVSNQPQHF
TRBV7-9	TRBJ2-1	once	NA	TGTGCCAGCAGCGCCATCCGGGACGTTTCCTACAATGAGCAGTTCTTC	CASSAIRDVSYNEQFF
TRBV7-9	TRBJ1-1	NA	NA	TGTGCCAGCAGCCGGGACCGGAGCACTGAAGCTTTCTTT	CASSRDRSTEAFF
TRBV24-1	TRBJ1-1	NA	NA	TGTGCCACCAGTGAAGGGGGCACTGAAGCTTTCTTT	CATSEGGTEAFF
TRBV5-1	TRBJ2-3	NA	TRBD2	TGCGCCAGCAGCTCAGGACTAGCGGGAGGGGCAGATACGCAGTATTTT	CASSSGLAGGADTQYF
TRBV19	TRBJ1-4	NA	NA	TGTGCCAGTAGTATAAGGGAGATTTCGACTAATGAAAAACTGTTTTTT	CASSIREISTNEKLFF
TRBV3-1/TRBV3-2	TRBJ1-2	NA	TRBD1	TGTGCCAGCACTAAGACAGGGGAAGTCTATGGCTACACCTTC	CASTKTGEVYGYTF
TRBV4-1	TRBJ2-3	NA	NA	TGCGCCAGCAGCCAAAGTGTCCTAGTCAAGGATACGCAGTATTTT	CASSQSVLVKDTQYF
TRBV19	TRBJ1-2	once	NA	TGTGCCAGTAACGCTTTGCTGAGCTATGGCTACACCTTC	CASNALLSYGYTF
TRBV5-5	TRBJ1-2	NA	NA	TGTGCCAGCAGCTTGAACCCCGTCGGGAATGGCTACACCTTC	CASSLNPVGNGYTF
TRBV6-5	TRBJ1-5	NA	NA	TGTGCCAGCAGGGCATCCGGGTACCCCAATCAGCCCCAGCATTTT	CASRASGYPNQPQHF
TRBV24-1	TRBJ2-1	NA	TRBD2	TGTGCCACCAGTGACACGAGCGGGAGCACTGAGCAGTTCTTC	CATSDTSGSTEQFF